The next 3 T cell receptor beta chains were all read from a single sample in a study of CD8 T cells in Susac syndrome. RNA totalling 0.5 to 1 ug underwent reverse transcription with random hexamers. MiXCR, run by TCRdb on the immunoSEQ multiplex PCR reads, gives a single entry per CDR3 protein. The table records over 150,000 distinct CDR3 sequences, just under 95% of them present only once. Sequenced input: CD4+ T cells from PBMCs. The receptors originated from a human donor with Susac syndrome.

CDR3 protein: CASSSAGTGEETQYF. The DNA of the CDR3 is TGTGCCAGCAGCTCCGCCGGGACAGGGGAAGAGACCCAGTACTTC. V and J are TRBV5-6 and TRBJ2-5; TRBD1 aligns across 10 bases. The junction had 5 bases not matched to a gene; V was cut back by 3 bases and J by 3 bases. The germline gives CDR1 SGHDT, CDR2 YYEEEE. The CDR3 loop spans 15 amino acids.

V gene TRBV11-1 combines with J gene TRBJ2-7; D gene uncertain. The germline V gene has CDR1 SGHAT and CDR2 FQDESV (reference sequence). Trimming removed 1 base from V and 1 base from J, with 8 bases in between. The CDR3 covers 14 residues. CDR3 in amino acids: CASSLEFVSYEQYF. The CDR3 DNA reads TGTGCCAGCAGCTTAGAATTTGTTTCCTACGAGCAGTACTTC.

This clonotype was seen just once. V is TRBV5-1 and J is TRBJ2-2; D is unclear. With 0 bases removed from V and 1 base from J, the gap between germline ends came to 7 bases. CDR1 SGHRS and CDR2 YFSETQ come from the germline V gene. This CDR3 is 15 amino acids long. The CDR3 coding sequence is TGCGCCAGCAGCTTGGAAAGGAGGAACACCGGGGAGCTGTTTTTT. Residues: CASSLERRNTGELFF.